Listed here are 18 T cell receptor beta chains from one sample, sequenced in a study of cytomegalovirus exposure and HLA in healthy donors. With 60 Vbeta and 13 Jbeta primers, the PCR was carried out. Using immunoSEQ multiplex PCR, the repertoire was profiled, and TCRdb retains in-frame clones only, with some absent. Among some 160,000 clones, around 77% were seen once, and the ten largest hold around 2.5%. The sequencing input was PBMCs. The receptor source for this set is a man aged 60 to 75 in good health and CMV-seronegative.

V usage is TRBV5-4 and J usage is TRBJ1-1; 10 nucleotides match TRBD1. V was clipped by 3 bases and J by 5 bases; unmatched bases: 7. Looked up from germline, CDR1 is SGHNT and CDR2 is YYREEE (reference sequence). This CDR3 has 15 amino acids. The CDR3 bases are TGTGCCAGCAGCTCCGGGACAGGGGCAAGGACTGAAGCTTTCTTT. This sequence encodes CASSSGTGARTEAFF. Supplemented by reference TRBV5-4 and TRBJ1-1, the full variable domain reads ETGVTQSPTHLIKTRGQQVTLRCSSQSGHNTVSWYQQALGQGPQFIFQYYREEENGRGNFPPRFSGLQFPNYSSELNVNALELDDSALYLCASSSGTGARTEAFFGQGTRLTVV.

This chain's CDR3 is CASSYSGTAYGYTF. For the CDR3, the DNA is TGTGCCAGCAGTTACTCCGGGACAGCCTATGGCTACACCTTC. The gene calls are TRBV6-5 and TRBJ1-2, with 7 positions matching TRBD1. Per the germline V gene, CDR1 is MNHEY and CDR2 is SVGAGI. This CDR3 comprises 14 residues. The V and J ends lost 0 bases and 4 bases, in that order; junction bases with no gene match: 2.

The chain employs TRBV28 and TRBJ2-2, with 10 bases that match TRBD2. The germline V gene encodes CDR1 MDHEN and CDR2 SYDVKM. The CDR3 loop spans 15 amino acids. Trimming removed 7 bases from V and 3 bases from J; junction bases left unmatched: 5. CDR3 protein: CASNSGRLDTGELFF. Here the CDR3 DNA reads TGTGCCAGCAATAGCGGGAGGTTAGACACCGGGGAGCTGTTTTTT.

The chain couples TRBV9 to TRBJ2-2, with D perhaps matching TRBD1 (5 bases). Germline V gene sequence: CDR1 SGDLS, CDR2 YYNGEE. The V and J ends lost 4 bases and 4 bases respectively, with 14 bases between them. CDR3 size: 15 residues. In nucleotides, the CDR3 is TGTGCCAGCAGCTCCTCCGACAGACCCACCGGGGAGCTGTTTTTT. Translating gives CASSSSDRPTGELFF. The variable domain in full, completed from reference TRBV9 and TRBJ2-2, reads DSGVTQTPKHLITATGQRVTLRCSPRSGDLSVYWYQQSLDQGLQFLIQYYNGEERAKGNILERFSAQQFPDLHSELNLSSLELGDSALYFCASSSSDRPTGELFFGEGSRLTVL.

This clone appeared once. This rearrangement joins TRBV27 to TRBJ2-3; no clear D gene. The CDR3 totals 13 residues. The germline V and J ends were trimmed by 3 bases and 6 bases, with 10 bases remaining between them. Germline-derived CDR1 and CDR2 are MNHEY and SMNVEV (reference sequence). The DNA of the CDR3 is TGTGCCAGCAGTTTCAGAAAAACGGATACGCAGTATTTT. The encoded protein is CASSFRKTDTQYF.

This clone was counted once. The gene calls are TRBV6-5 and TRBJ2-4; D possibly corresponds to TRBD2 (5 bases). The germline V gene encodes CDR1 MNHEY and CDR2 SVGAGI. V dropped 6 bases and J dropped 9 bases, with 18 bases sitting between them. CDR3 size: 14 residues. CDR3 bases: TGTGCCAGCAGCCCTACGCCCCGGACTGGCATTCAGTACTTC. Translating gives CASSPTPRTGIQYF.

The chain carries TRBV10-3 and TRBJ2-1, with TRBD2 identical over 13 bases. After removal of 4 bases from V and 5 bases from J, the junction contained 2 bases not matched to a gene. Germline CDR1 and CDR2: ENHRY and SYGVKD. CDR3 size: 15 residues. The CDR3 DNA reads TGTGCCATCAGTGGACTAGCGGGGGGCCACAATGAGCAGTTCTTC. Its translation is CAISGLAGGHNEQFF.

CDR3 protein: CASSTPGTGYEQYF. In DNA form, the CDR3 reads TGTGCCAGCAGTACCCCAGGGACTGGATACGAGCAGTACTTC. The V call is TRBV27, the J call TRBJ2-7, with TRBD2 as a possible D gene (6 bases). This CDR3 spans 14 amino acids. Trimming stripped 5 bases from V and 4 bases from J, with 15 bases between. Germline V gene lookup returns CDR1 MNHEY and CDR2 SMNVEV (reference sequence).

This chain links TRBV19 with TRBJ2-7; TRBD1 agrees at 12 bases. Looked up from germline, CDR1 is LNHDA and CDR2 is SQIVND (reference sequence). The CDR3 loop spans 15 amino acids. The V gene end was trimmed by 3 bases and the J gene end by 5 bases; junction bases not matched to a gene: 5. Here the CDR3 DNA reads TGTGCCAGTAGTATCCGGGACAGGGGGCTAGACGAGCAGTACTTC. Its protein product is CASSIRDRGLDEQYF.

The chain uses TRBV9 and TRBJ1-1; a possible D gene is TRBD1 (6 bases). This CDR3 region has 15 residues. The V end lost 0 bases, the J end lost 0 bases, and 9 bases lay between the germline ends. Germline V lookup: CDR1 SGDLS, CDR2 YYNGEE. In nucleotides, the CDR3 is TGTGCCAGCAGCGTAGAGGCAGGGGTGAACACTGAAGCTTTCTTT. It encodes CASSVEAGVNTEAFF.

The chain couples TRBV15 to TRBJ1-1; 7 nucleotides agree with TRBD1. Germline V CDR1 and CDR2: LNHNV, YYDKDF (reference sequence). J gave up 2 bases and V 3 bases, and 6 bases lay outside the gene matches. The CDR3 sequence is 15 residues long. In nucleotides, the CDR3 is TGTGCCACCAGCAGGAGACAGGGTTCAAACACTGAAGCTTTCTTT. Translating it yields CATSRRQGSNTEAFF.

The CDR3 region is CASSQGHGVEAFF. The CDR3 DNA is TGCGCCAGCAGCCAAGGTCACGGGGTAGAAGCTTTCTTT. The chain links TRBV4-3 to TRBJ1-1; D gene ambiguous. Trimming stripped 1 base from V and 8 bases from J, with 11 bases between. Germline CDR1 LGHNA, CDR2 YSLEER. The CDR3 consists of 13 residues.

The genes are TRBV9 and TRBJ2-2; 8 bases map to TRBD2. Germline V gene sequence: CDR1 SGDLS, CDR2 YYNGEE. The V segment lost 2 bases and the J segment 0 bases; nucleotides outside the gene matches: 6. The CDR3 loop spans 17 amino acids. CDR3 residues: CASSVRREGPNTGELFF. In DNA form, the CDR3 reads TGTGCCAGCAGCGTTCGACGGGAGGGTCCGAACACCGGGGAGCTGTTTTTT. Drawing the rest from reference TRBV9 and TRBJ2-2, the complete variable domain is DSGVTQTPKHLITATGQRVTLRCSPRSGDLSVYWYQQSLDQGLQFLIQYYNGEERAKGNILERFSAQQFPDLHSELNLSSLELGDSALYFCASSVRREGPNTGELFFGEGSRLTVL.

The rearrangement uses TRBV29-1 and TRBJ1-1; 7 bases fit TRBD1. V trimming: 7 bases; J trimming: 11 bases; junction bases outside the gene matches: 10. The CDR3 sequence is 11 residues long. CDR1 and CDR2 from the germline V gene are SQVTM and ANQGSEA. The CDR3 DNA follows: TGCAGCGCCCCCCTACAGGGGTTGGCTTTCTTT. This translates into CSAPLQGLAFF.

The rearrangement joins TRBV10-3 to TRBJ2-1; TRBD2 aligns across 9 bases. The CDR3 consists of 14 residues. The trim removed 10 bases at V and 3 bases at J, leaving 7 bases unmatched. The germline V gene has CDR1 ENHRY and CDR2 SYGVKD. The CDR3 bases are TGTGCCAGTAATAGCGGGGGAGTCTACAATGAGCAGTTCTTC. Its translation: CASNSGGVYNEQFF.

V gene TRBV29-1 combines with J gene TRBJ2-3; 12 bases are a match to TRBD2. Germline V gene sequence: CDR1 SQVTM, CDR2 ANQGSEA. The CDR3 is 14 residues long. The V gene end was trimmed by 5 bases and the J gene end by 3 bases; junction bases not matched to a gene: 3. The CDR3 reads CSVRTSGGTDTQYF. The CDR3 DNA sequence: TGCAGCGTTCGAACTAGCGGGGGGACAGATACGCAGTATTTT.

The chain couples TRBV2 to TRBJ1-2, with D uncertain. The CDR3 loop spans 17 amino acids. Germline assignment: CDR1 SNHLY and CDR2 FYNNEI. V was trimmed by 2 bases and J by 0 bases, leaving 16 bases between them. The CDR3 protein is CASSESEVAVANYGYTF. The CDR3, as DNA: TGTGCCAGCAGTGAAAGCGAGGTGGCAGTAGCTAACTATGGCTACACCTTC.

The CDR3 bases are TGTGCCTGCCTCCTACAGGGTGGCGTAGATACGCAGTATTTT. It is translated as CACLLQGGVDTQYF. The genes are TRBV6-6 and TRBJ2-3; weak D call: TRBD1 (6 bases). The CDR3 consists of 14 residues. The V end was cut by 11 bases, the J end by 5 bases, with 20 bases between. Germline values: CDR1 MNHNY, CDR2 SVGAGI (reference sequence).